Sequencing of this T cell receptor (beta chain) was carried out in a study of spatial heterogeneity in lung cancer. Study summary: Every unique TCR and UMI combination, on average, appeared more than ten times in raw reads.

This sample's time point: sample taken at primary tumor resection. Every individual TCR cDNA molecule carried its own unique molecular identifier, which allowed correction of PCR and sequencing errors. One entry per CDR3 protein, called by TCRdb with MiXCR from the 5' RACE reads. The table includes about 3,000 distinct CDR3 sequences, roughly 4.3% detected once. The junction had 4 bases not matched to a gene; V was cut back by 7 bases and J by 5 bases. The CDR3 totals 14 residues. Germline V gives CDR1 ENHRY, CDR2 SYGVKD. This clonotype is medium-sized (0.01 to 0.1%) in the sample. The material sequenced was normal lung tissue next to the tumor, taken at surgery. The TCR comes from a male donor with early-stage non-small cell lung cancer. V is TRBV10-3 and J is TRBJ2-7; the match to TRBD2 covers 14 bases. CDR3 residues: CAITPGLAGDEQYF. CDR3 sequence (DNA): TGTGCCATCACCCCGGGACTAGCGGGAGACGAGCAGTACTTC.